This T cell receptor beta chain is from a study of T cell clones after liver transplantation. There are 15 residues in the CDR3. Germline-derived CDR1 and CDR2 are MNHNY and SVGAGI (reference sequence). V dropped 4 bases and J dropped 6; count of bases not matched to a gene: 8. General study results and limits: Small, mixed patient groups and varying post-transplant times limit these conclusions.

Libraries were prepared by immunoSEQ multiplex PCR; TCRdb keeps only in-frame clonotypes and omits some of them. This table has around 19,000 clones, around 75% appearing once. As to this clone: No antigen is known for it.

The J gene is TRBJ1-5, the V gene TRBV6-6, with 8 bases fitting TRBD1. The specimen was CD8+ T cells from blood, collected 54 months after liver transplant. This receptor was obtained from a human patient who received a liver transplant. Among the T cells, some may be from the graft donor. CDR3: CASSFSGQGAQPQHF. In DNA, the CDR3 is TGTGCCAGCAGTTTCTCCGGACAGGGCGCTCAGCCCCAGCATTTT.